This T cell receptor (beta chain) was found in a study of shared clonotypes between healthy human individuals. Naive CD8 cells lacked CD45RO and underwent positive selection for CCR7, leaving out terminally differentiated effector memory CD45RA+ cells. The CDR3 runs to 13 residues. The ends were cut back, 2 bases at V and 5 bases at J, with 9 bases in the middle. CDR1 and CDR2 (germline): MNHEY, SVGAGI. TCRdb's copy holds only in-frame clones and misses some; the assay was immunoSEQ multiplex PCR. The table shows hundreds of thousands of clones, with about 92% occurring only once. The receptor was isolated from a man younger than 40 in good health. J is TRBJ1-1 and V is TRBV6-5, with a weak D call TRBD1 (5 bases). The sequenced material came from naive CD8+ T cells sorted from blood. CDR3 nucleotide sequence: TGTGCCAGCAGTTACACTGGGGGAACTGAAGCTTTCTTT. It encodes CASSYTGGTEAFF.